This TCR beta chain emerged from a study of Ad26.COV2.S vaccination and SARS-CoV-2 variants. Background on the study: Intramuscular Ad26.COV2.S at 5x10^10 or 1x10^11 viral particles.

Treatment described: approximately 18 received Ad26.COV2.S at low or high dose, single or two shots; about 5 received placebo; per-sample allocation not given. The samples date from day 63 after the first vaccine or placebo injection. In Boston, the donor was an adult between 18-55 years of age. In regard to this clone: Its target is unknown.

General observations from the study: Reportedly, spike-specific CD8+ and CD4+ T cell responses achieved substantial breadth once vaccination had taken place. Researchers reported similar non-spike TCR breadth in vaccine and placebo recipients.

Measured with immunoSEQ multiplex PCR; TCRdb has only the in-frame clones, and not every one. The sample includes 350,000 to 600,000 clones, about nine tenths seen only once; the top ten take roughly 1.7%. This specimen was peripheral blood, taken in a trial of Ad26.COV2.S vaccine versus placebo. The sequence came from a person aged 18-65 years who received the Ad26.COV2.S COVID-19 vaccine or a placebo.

The CDR3 sequence is CASTPGGPTLPEQYF. The CDR3 DNA is TGTGCCAGCACCCCGGGGGGGCCCACCCTACCCGAGCAGTACTTC. The chain couples TRBV28 to TRBJ2-7; 8 nucleotides align to TRBD2. This CDR3 is 15 amino acids long. V was pared by 7 bases and J by 6 bases, with 14 bases of the junction left unmatched. Germline-derived CDR1 and CDR2 are MDHEN and SYDVKM.